This paragraph reports one T cell receptor beta chain. Its antigen is still unknown. The sample comes from a study of T cells in localized non-small cell lung cancer. Study-wide results and caveats: Tumor trailed uninvolved adjacent lung in T cell clonality, which peaked there. Appearances in adjacent lung were noted for a median roughly 50 of the top 100 tumor clones.

The protocol was immunoSEQ multiplex PCR, while the TCRdb copy is restricted to in-frame clones and leaves out a portion. The table has about 47,000 clones, about 85% seen once. This TCR came from a man aged 40 to 70 with stage II lung adenocarcinoma. The source material was PBMCs, sampled before any cancer treatment.

This chain's CDR3 is CASSRGVNTEAFF. The DNA of the CDR3 is TGTGCCAGTAGTAGGGGGGTGAACACTGAAGCTTTCTTT. The chain joins TRBV19 to TRBJ1-1, with D perhaps matching TRBD1 (5 bases). Trimming removed 4 bases at V and 0 bases at J, with 6 bases between. Germline V gene sequence: CDR1 LNHDA, CDR2 SQIVND (reference sequence). The CDR3 extends over 13 amino acids.